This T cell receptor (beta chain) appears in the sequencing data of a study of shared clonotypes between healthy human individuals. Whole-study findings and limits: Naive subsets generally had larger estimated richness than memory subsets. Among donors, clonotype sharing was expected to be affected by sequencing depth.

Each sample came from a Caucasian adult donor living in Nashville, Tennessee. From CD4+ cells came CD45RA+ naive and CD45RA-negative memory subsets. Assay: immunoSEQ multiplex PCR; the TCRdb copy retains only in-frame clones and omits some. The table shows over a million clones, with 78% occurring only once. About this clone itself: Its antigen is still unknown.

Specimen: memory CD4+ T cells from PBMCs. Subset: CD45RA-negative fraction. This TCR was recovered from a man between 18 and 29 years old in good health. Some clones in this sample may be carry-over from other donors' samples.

The CDR3 loop reads CASSPRPGGPTYNEQFF. The CDR3 coding sequence is TGCGCCAGCAGCCCACGCCCTGGGGGGCCGACCTACAATGAGCAGTTCTTC. J is TRBJ2-1 and V is TRBV5-1; the D gene could be TRBD1 or TRBD2 (6 bases each). V was pared by 4 bases and J by 2 bases, with 19 bases between. Germline V gene sequence: CDR1 SGHRS, CDR2 YFSETQ. The CDR3 is 17 residues long.